Below are 20 T cell receptor beta chains sequenced from a single sample in a study of blood T cell repertoires in COVID-19. This table comes from immunoSEQ multiplex PCR, and its TCRdb copy is limited to in-frame clones, with some not included. The sample carries around 330,000 clones, more than 70% recorded once. The sequenced sample consisted of peripheral blood. The source of these receptors is a woman aged 25 to 39 with COVID-19, enrolled during active disease.

The CDR3 region has the DNA TGTGCCAGCAGCCGCCTCATTAAGGACAGGATCGGTGGCTACACCTTC. As protein: CASSRLIKDRIGGYTF. This chain joins TRBV11-2 and TRBJ1-2; 7 bases agree with TRBD1. The CDR3 runs to 16 residues. Looked up from germline, CDR1 is SGHAT and CDR2 is FQNNGV. The junction had 16 bases not matched to a gene; V was cut back by 5 bases and J by 7 bases.

The genes are TRBV21-1 and TRBJ2-6; the table's D gene call, TRBD2, was not cross checked with the DNA. TRBV21-1 is a documented pseudogene. CDR3 size: 17 residues. The CDR3 reads CASSVRQLATGANVLTF. CDR3 DNA: TGTGCCAGCAGCGTGAGGCAGCTGGCAACTGGGGCCAACGTCCTGACTTTC.

The V call is TRBV23-1, the J call TRBJ1-3, with D possibly being TRBD1 (5 bases). TRBV23-1 is recorded as an ORF, its role being uncertain. The CDR3 consists of 15 residues. The V end was cut by 0 bases, the J end by 4 bases, with 10 bases between. CDR3 sequence (DNA): TGCGCCAGCAGTCAATCTAGGCCAGGGGGAAACACCATATATTTT. Its translation is CASSQSRPGGNTIYF.

The chain combines TRBV7-9 with TRBJ2-1; 9 bases fit TRBD1. Germline V gives CDR1 SEHNR, CDR2 FQNEAQ (reference sequence). Losses at the gene ends were 3 bases for V and 8 bases for J; bases not matched to a gene: 14. CDR3 size: 17 residues. CDR3 sequence reads: CASSFLPLDRGNDEQFF. The CDR3 nucleotides are TGTGCCAGCAGCTTCCTACCGTTGGACAGGGGAAACGATGAGCAGTTCTTC.

The chain joins TRBV5-1 to TRBJ1-6; 10 nucleotides agree with TRBD1. Trimming cost V 5 bases and J 10 bases; bases outside gene matches: 9. Germline CDR1 and CDR2: SGHRS and YFSETQ. The CDR3 runs 15 residues. CDR3 DNA: TGCGCCAGCAGGCGAGGACAGGGGGGTCGCTCACCCCTCCACTTT. It encodes CASRRGQGGRSPLHF.

The J gene is TRBJ1-5, the V gene TRBV6-6, with TRBD1 identical over 8 bases. The CDR3 is 13 amino acids. Germline V lookup: CDR1 MNHNY, CDR2 SVGAGI (reference sequence). The ends lost 7 bases at V and 6 bases at J; junction bases unmatched: 5. Here the CDR3 reads CASIDRGGQPQHF. For the CDR3, the DNA is TGTGCCAGCATCGACAGGGGAGGTCAGCCCCAGCATTTT.

J is TRBJ1-2 and V is TRBV25-1; 7 nucleotides agree with TRBD1. The germline V gene encodes CDR1 MGHDK and CDR2 SYGVNS. Trimming removed 9 bases from V and 8 bases from J; junction bases left unmatched: 6. The CDR3 covers 11 residues. The CDR3 DNA is TGTGCCAGTAAAACAGGGGTGGGCTACACCTTC. Translation gives CASKTGVGYTF.

This sequence joins TRBV2 and TRBJ1-1; tentatively, D is TRBD1 (5 bases). This CDR3 has 11 residues. Trimming shortened V by 6 bases and J by 7 bases, and 9 bases separated the two germline ends. Germline V gives CDR1 SNHLY, CDR2 FYNNEI. Here the CDR3 DNA reads TGTGCCAGCAGCTACGACAGTGAAGCTTTCTTT. It encodes CASSYDSEAFF.

This clone came up once. J is TRBJ1-1 and V is TRBV3-1 (or the pseudogene TRBV3-2); 7 bases are a match to TRBD1. The CDR3 contains 18 residues. Per germline, CDR1 LGHDT and CDR2 YNNKEL (reference sequence). J lost 1 base, V lost 1 base, and 12 bases had no gene match. The CDR3 sequence is CASSQAMGPNRGNTEAFF. CDR3 DNA sequence: TGTGCCAGCAGCCAAGCTATGGGACCAAACAGGGGGAACACTGAAGCTTTCTTT.

The rearrangement links TRBV19 to TRBJ2-6; 7 positions match TRBD1. In germline, CDR1 is LNHDA, CDR2 SQIVND (reference sequence). The CDR3 is 16 residues long. V shed 9 bases, J shed 4 bases, and the junction held 12 bases outside the gene matches. The CDR3 region is CASHDRAHRGANVLTF. CDR3 nucleotide sequence: TGTGCCAGCCACGACAGGGCCCACAGGGGGGCCAACGTCCTGACTTTC.

A remark on this clone: This same CDR3 is encoded by further DNA sequences in the sample. The chain employs TRBV10-3 and TRBJ2-5, with a weak D call TRBD1 (6 bases). CDR1 and CDR2 from the germline V gene are ENHRY and SYGVKD. The CDR3 covers 14 residues. V shed 0 bases and J shed 2 bases, with 7 bases lying between them. Here the CDR3 DNA reads TGTGCCATCAGTGAGTCTCAGGGGCAAGAGACCCAGTACTTC. This sequence encodes CAISESQGQETQYF.

The chain is built from TRBV25-1 and TRBJ2-5; 9 positions agree with TRBD2. The CDR3 runs 14 residues. Germline V gene data show CDR1 as MGHDK and CDR2 as SYGVNS. V lost 5 bases and J lost 1; bases outside the gene matches: 2. For the CDR3, the DNA is TGTGCCAGCAGTAAGCGGGGGGCCCAAGAGACCCAGTACTTC. Translated, it gives CASSKRGAQETQYF.

CDR3 region: CASSDSGGAAGELFF. In DNA, the CDR3 is TGCGCCAGCAGTGACAGCGGGGGGGCTGCCGGGGAGCTGTTTTTT. V gene TRBV10-2 combines with J gene TRBJ2-2; 10 nucleotides agree with TRBD2. The CDR3 length is 15 residues. Germline V lookup: CDR1 WSHSY, CDR2 SAAADI. J lost 6 bases, V lost 3 bases, and 4 bases had no gene match.

The count of this clone is one. This chain connects TRBV7-9 to TRBJ2-7; D perhaps matches TRBD2 (6 bases). With 5 bases removed from V and 1 base from J, the gap between germline ends came to 12 bases. The CDR3 extends over 14 amino acids. CDR1 is SEHNR and CDR2 is FQNEAQ in the germline V gene (reference sequence). This CDR3 is CASSPGAGSYEQYF. The CDR3 region has the DNA TGTGCCAGCAGCCCCGGGGCGGGGTCCTACGAGCAGTACTTC.

The chain has TRBV4-1 and TRBJ2-1; D is unclear. Germline values: CDR1 MGHRA, CDR2 YSYEKL. V was shortened by 0 bases and J by 10 bases, with 7 bases between the two germline ends. The CDR3 loop spans 12 amino acids. The CDR3 DNA sequence: TGCGCCAGCAGCCAAGACGTTCGGGAGCAGTTCTTC. Translated: CASSQDVREQFF.

The V call is TRBV2, the J call TRBJ1-1; D gene uncertain. Germline assignment: CDR1 SNHLY and CDR2 FYNNEI. The CDR3 runs 11 residues. The V and J ends lost 4 bases and 11 bases respectively, with 11 bases between them. CDR3 sequence (DNA): TGTGCCAGCAGTGCCATAGTTCGGGCTTTCTTT. Its translation: CASSAIVRAFF.

V and J are TRBV15 and TRBJ2-5; possibly TRBD1 for D (5 bases). The CDR3 has 14 residues. Trimming removed 0 bases at V and 3 bases at J, with 8 bases between. Germline CDR1 LNHNV, CDR2 YYDKDF (reference sequence). CDR3 in DNA: TGTGCCACCAGCAGAGACAGGGCCAAAGAGACCCAGTACTTC. Translating it yields CATSRDRAKETQYF. Using reference TRBV15 and TRBJ2-5 for the parts outside the CDR3, the full variable domain is DAMVIQNPRYQVTQFGKPVTLSCSQTLNHNVMYWYQQKSSQAPKLLFHYYDKDFNNEADTPDNFQSRRPNTSFCFLDIRSPGLGDTAMYLCATSRDRAKETQYFGPGTRLLVL.

A few counts support this clone. The V and J genes are TRBV4-2 and TRBJ2-7, with D hard to call. CDR3 length: 15 amino acids. V lost 6 bases to trimming and J lost 1 base, with 16 bases between them. The germline V gene encodes CDR1 LGHNA and CDR2 YNFKEQ. The DNA of the CDR3 is TGTGCCAGCAGTCTCGCTAGTCTCACTTCCTACGAGCAGTACTTC. Protein: CASSLASLTSYEQYF.

The rearrangement links TRBV6-5 to TRBJ1-1; D possibly corresponds to TRBD1 (5 bases). Germline CDR1 MNHEY, CDR2 SVGAGI. The ends were cut back, 6 bases at V and 4 bases at J, with 15 bases in the middle. The CDR3 is 14 amino acids. CDR3 sequence: CASRPSGGTTEAFF. CDR3 DNA sequence: TGTGCCAGCAGACCCTCGGGGGGGACCACTGAAGCTTTCTTT.

Here the CDR3 reads CASSVVPGGQYGYTF. CDR3 nucleotides: TGTGCCAGCAGCGTAGTCCCAGGGGGGCAGTATGGCTACACCTTC. This chain connects TRBV9 to TRBJ1-2, with 7 bases fitting TRBD1. V shed 0 bases, J shed 5 bases, and the junction held 7 bases outside the gene matches. The germline V gene has CDR1 SGDLS and CDR2 YYNGEE. The CDR3 spans 15 residues.